Below, 2 T cell receptor beta chains from the same sample are listed, as sequenced in a study of monozygotic twins with cystic fibrosis. Data came from immunoSEQ multiplex PCR; TCRdb stores just in-frame clones and leaves some out. The sample has about 32,000 clones; more than 85% are singletons. The source material was blood. The receptors here all came from a girl under 10 years old with cystic fibrosis.

The gene calls are TRBV30 and TRBJ1-2, with a weak D call TRBD1 (5 bases). V was trimmed by 4 bases and J by 1 base, leaving 10 bases between them. In germline, CDR1 is GTSNPN, CDR2 SVGIG (reference sequence). The CDR3 runs to 13 residues. DNA of the CDR3: TGTGCCTGGACGGGGCAGGGTAACTATGGCTACACCTTC. Protein sequence: CAWTGQGNYGYTF.

The J gene is TRBJ2-7, the V gene TRBV5-6, with unresolved D. The CDR3 consists of 14 residues. Germline V CDR1 and CDR2: SGHDT, YYEEEE. The V and J ends lost 3 bases and 0 bases respectively, with 10 bases between them. The CDR3 nucleotides are TGTGCCAGCAGCTATGACTGGGGCTCCTACGAGCAGTACTTC. It specifies CASSYDWGSYEQYF.